The 25 T cell receptor beta chains presented below share a single source sample, sequenced in a study of human T cells and chemical hapten exposure. Documented time point: patch test 1, 2 weeks after DPC sensitization. Treatment noted: therapeutic diphenylcyclopropenone sensitization with weekly scalp DPC. Using its own MiXCR run on the RACE reads, TCRdb lists one record per CDR3 protein. This sample carries over 85,000 distinct CDR3 sequences, 9.5% to 15% of them seen once, and the ten largest clones take approximately 2%. Sequenced material: whole blood, taken in connection with sensitization to the hapten diphenylcyclopropenone (DPC). The receptors were sampled from a woman aged 40 to 55 with alopecia areata. Some clones in this sample may be carry-over from other donors' samples.

This clonotype was detected ten times or more. The chain is built from TRBV6-2 or TRBV6-3 and TRBJ1-6; no definite D call. This CDR3 is 13 amino acids long. Germline V lookup: CDR1 MNHEY, CDR2 SVGEGT. Trimming stripped 7 bases from V and 0 bases from J, with 4 bases between. The DNA of the CDR3 is TGTGCCAGCATGAGCTCCTATAATTCACCCCTCCACTTT. Translating gives CASMSSYNSPLHF.

This clonotype has at least ten counts. This chain joins TRBV6-1 and TRBJ1-3; unclear D gene. The CDR3 has 16 amino acids. Germline CDR1 MNHNS, CDR2 SASEGT. Trimming cost V 7 bases and J 0 bases, with 16 bases left between them. The DNA for the CDR3 is TGTGCCAGCATCCCGGGCGAGTTCCTCTCTGGAAACACCATATATTTT. Its translation: CASIPGEFLSGNTIYF.

This clonotype was seen many times. The rearrangement uses TRBV11-2 and TRBJ1-1; no reliable D call. CDR1 SGHAT and CDR2 FQNNGV come from the germline V gene. V lost 5 bases to trimming and J lost 7 bases, with 17 bases between them. CDR3 length: 14 residues. The chain's CDR3 is CASSPQSLSSEAFF. CDR3 coding DNA: TGTGCCAGCAGCCCTCAGAGCCTTAGTAGTGAAGCTTTCTTT.

This clonotype was seen more than once but under ten times. The chain is built from TRBV28 and TRBJ2-2; D may be TRBD2 (6 bases). Germline CDR1 and CDR2: MDHEN and SYDVKM. V lost 4 bases and J lost 4, with 10 bases in between. CDR3 size: 14 residues. The CDR3: CASSYREPTGELFF. The CDR3 bases are TGTGCCAGCAGTTATCGGGAGCCCACCGGGGAGCTGTTTTTT.

This clonotype was counted only a few times. V gene TRBV7-2 combines with J gene TRBJ2-7, with D possibly called TRBD1 or TRBD2 (5 bases each). Germline assignment: CDR1 SGHTA and CDR2 FQGNSA. V dropped 4 bases and J dropped 1 base, with 14 bases sitting between them. CDR3 length: 15 residues. The CDR3 DNA follows: TGTGCCAGCAGCTCCTCGAGTGGGACGTCCTACGAGCAGTACTTC. Amino acids: CASSSSSGTSYEQYF.

This clonotype was recorded a few times. This chain's CDR3 is CASSSEVGRKGSGHNEQFF. The CDR3 DNA follows: TGTGCCAGCAGCTCAGAGGTGGGAAGAAAGGGTTCGGGGCACAATGAGCAGTTCTTC. The chain is built from TRBV7-9 and TRBJ2-1, with D perhaps assigned TRBD1 or TRBD2 (5 bases each). The CDR3 extends over 19 amino acids. V was pared by 4 bases and J by 5 bases, with 27 bases between. In germline, CDR1 is SEHNR, CDR2 FQNEAQ (reference sequence).

This clonotype appeared a few times. The rearrangement uses TRBV28 and TRBJ1-2; D ambiguous. The CDR3 is made up of 13 amino acids. Trimming removed 3 bases at V and 2 bases at J, with 7 bases between. Germline loops: CDR1 MDHEN, CDR2 SYDVKM. This CDR3 reads CASSFASNYGYTF. Written as DNA, the CDR3 is TGTGCCAGCAGTTTCGCCTCCAACTATGGCTACACCTTC.

Many counts were recorded for this clonotype. The chain is built from TRBV28 and TRBJ2-3, with D perhaps TRBD1 (6 bases). The germline gives CDR1 MDHEN, CDR2 SYDVKM. CDR3 length equals 12 residues. Trimming left V 5 bases short and J 6 bases short, with 9 bases between. CDR3 in DNA: TGTGCCAGCAGTCCGAGGGGGGATACGCAGTATTTT. It codes for CASSPRGDTQYF. The full variable domain, its missing parts supplied by reference TRBV28 and TRBJ2-3, is DVKVTQSSRYLVKRTGEKVFLECVQDMDHENMFWYRQDPGLGLRLIYFSYDVKMKEKGDIPEGYSVSREKKERFSLILESASTNQTSMYLCASSPRGDTQYFGPGTRLTVL.

The sample holds many counts of this clonotype. The chain carries TRBV30 and TRBJ2-3, with D perhaps TRBD2 (6 bases). Germline values: CDR1 GTSNPN, CDR2 SVGIG (reference sequence). V was trimmed by 3 bases and J by 4 bases, leaving 14 bases between them. This CDR3 has 14 amino acids. CDR3 DNA: TGTGCCTGGAGCGGGGTTTCGGGGGCAGATACGCAGTATTTT. This codes for CAWSGVSGADTQYF.

A few counts support this clonotype. The rearrangement joins TRBV7-6 to TRBJ2-1; 10 bases are shared with TRBD1. The CDR3 length is 16 residues. V lost 5 bases to trimming and J lost 2 bases; unmatched junction nucleotides: 6. Germline lookup yields CDR1 SGHVS and CDR2 FNYEAQ. CDR3 coding DNA: TGTGCCAGCAGCGGTTCGACAGGGGGCACCTACAATGAGCAGTTCTTC. Translating gives CASSGSTGGTYNEQFF.

The genes are TRBV14 and TRBJ2-4; possibly TRBD2 for D (6 bases). Looked up from germline, CDR1 is SGHDN and CDR2 is FVKESK. The CDR3 runs to 14 residues. Trimming shortened V by 3 bases and J by 4 bases, and 10 bases separated the two germline ends. The CDR3 DNA follows: TGTGCCAGCAGCCAGGCGGGACTGAAAAACATTCAGTACTTC. The encoded protein is CASSQAGLKNIQYF.

This clonotype has a handful of counts. The chain employs TRBV20-1 and TRBJ1-5; D is uncertain. Trimming left V 5 bases short and J 3 bases short, with 14 bases between. CDR1 DFQATT and CDR2 SNEGSKA come from the germline V gene (reference sequence). This CDR3 has 14 residues. CDR3 nucleotides: TGCAGTGCTCTGGCGGGCAGCCCCAATCAGCCCCAGCATTTT. Protein product: CSALAGSPNQPQHF.

The rearrangement links TRBV7-9 to TRBJ2-1, with D possibly matching TRBD1 (5 bases). The CDR3 is 14 residues long. V lost 4 bases and J lost 2, with 9 bases in between. Germline CDR1 reads SEHNR; CDR2 reads FQNEAQ (reference sequence). CDR3 protein: CASSSRTPYNEQFF. For the CDR3, the DNA is TGTGCCAGCAGCTCAAGGACACCCTACAATGAGCAGTTCTTC.

This rearrangement joins TRBV5-5 to TRBJ2-3; D perhaps matches TRBD2 (5 bases). Trimming took 4 bases from V and 4 from J, leaving 13 bases between them. The CDR3 totals 14 residues. Germline V CDR1 and CDR2: SGHKS, YYEKEE (reference sequence). The CDR3 nucleotides are TGTGCCAGCAGCCAAGAGACCGGGGCAGATACGCAGTATTTT. It is translated as CASSQETGADTQYF.

The chain links TRBV28 to TRBJ2-7, with TRBD1 matching over 7 bases. Per the germline V gene, CDR1 is MDHEN and CDR2 is SYDVKM. V trimming: 2 bases; J trimming: 0 bases; junction bases outside the gene matches: 7. The CDR3 has 16 amino acids. CDR3 nucleotides: TGTGCCAGCAGTTTAAATTTGGGACAGAGCTCCTACGAGCAGTACTTC. Amino acid sequence: CASSLNLGQSSYEQYF.

CDR3 sequence: CASSLVSLSGNTIYF. The CDR3 nucleotides are TGTGCCAGCAGTTTGGTCTCTCTCTCTGGAAACACCATATATTTT. The V call is TRBV12-3 or TRBV12-4, the J call TRBJ1-3, with no clear D. CDR3 size: 15 residues. The germline V and J ends were trimmed by 3 bases and 0 bases, with 9 bases remaining between them.

In its sample, this clonotype was seen many times. The V gene is TRBV28, the J gene TRBJ2-7; a possible D gene is TRBD1 (6 bases). The germline CDR1 and CDR2 sequences are MDHEN and SYDVKM. This CDR3 contains 12 residues. Trimming pared 5 bases from V and 1 base from J, leaving 6 bases between. This CDR3 reads CASSGQSYEQYF. CDR3 nucleotides: TGTGCCAGCAGTGGACAGTCCTACGAGCAGTACTTC. Filled out from reference TRBV28 and TRBJ2-7, the complete variable domain reads DVKVTQSSRYLVKRTGEKVFLECVQDMDHENMFWYRQDPGLGLRLIYFSYDVKMKEKGDIPEGYSVSREKKERFSLILESASTNQTSMYLCASSGQSYEQYFGPGTRLTVT.

The chain couples TRBV24-1 to TRBJ2-1, with 8 bases matching TRBD2. CDR3 length: 20 residues. Germline values: CDR1 KGHDR, CDR2 SFDVKD. Losses at the gene ends were 3 bases for V and 0 bases for J; bases not matched to a gene: 15. CDR3 DNA sequence: TGTGCCACCAGTGATCCCCGACAGCGGGAGATCCCCTCCTCCTACAATGAGCAGTTCTTC. Translated: CATSDPRQREIPSSYNEQFF.

This clonotype appeared many times. CDR3: CASSQGQGGYNEQFF. The CDR3, as DNA: TGTGCCAGCAGCCAAGGACAGGGTGGATACAATGAGCAGTTCTTC. The gene calls are TRBV7-3 and TRBJ2-1; the match to TRBD1 covers 8 bases. Germline CDR1 is SGHTA and CDR2 is FQGTGA. The junction had 7 bases not matched to a gene; V was cut back by 5 bases and J by 4 bases. The CDR3 spans 15 residues.

V gene TRBV29-1 combines with J gene TRBJ2-7, with D perhaps matching TRBD2 (5 bases). In germline, CDR1 is SQVTM, CDR2 ANQGSEA. Trimming cost V 5 bases and J 3 bases, with 8 bases left between them. The CDR3 length is 11 residues. DNA of the CDR3: TGCAGCGTTACGAGGGTCTACGAGCAGTACTTC. Amino acids: CSVTRVYEQYF.

V gene TRBV7-9 combines with J gene TRBJ1-1; no reliable D call. The germline V gene has CDR1 SEHNR and CDR2 FQNEAQ (reference sequence). V lost 7 bases and J 5 bases, leaving 17 bases between the germline ends. CDR3 length: 14 amino acids. In DNA, the CDR3 is TGTGCCAGCACTTCAACGACCTCTGAAACTGAAGCTTTCTTT. It is translated as CASTSTTSETEAFF.

This clonotype was seen many times. The genes are TRBV20-1 and TRBJ2-1, with D unresolved. This CDR3 is 14 amino acids long. From germline, CDR1 is DFQATT and CDR2 SNEGSKA (reference sequence). Trimming shortened V by 0 bases and J by 2 bases, and 8 bases separated the two germline ends. The CDR3 DNA reads TGCAGTGCTAGAGATAGCAGGACCTACAATGAGCAGTTCTTC. It specifies CSARDSRTYNEQFF.

This clonotype was seen at least ten times. The rearrangement links TRBV10-3 to TRBJ2-3; no definite D call. CDR1 is ENHRY and CDR2 is SYGVKD in the germline V gene. The CDR3 spans 14 residues. The V end lost 10 bases, the J end lost 0 bases, and 14 bases lay between the germline ends. The CDR3 region has the DNA TGTGCCACCCGAATGGCCCTTAGCACAGATACGCAGTATTTT. Its translation is CATRMALSTDTQYF.

This clonotype was found a few times. The CDR3 here is CASSQDPTSEARDTQYF. The CDR3 DNA reads TGCGCCAGCAGCCAGGACCCGACTAGCGAGGCACGAGATACGCAGTATTTT. This sequence joins TRBV4-1 and TRBJ2-3; 8 bases agree with TRBD2. Germline loops: CDR1 MGHRA, CDR2 YSYEKL. Losses at the gene ends were 3 bases for V and 5 bases for J; bases not matched to a gene: 13. This CDR3 is built from 17 residues.

The chain employs TRBV5-5 and TRBJ2-5; D unresolved. V was cut by 1 base and J by 5 bases, with 9 bases left in between. This CDR3 comprises 13 residues. The V gene's germline CDR1 is SGHKS and CDR2 YYEKEE (reference sequence). The CDR3 protein is CASSLWQEETQYF. Written as DNA, the CDR3 is TGTGCCAGCAGCTTGTGGCAGGAGGAGACCCAGTACTTC.